These 27 T cell receptor beta chains were all obtained from the same sample, sequenced in a study of T cell responses to AZD1222 COVID-19 vaccine. The table came from immunoSEQ multiplex PCR; TCRdb's copy has only in-frame clones and leaves some out. The sample has about 86,000 clones, 88% seen once; the top ten hold about 7%. Here the sequenced sample was peripheral blood, taken 28 days after the second AZD1222 dose. Receptor source: an adult who received the AZD1222 COVID-19 vaccine.

This chain connects TRBV28 to TRBJ2-7; TRBD1 matches 9 bases. V was clipped by 6 bases and J by 2 bases; unmatched bases: 11. The CDR3 loop spans 16 amino acids. Germline V lookup: CDR1 MDHEN, CDR2 SYDVKM. The CDR3 DNA reads as TGTGCCAGCAGAACGCCGGCGACAGGGGGAACCTACGAGCAGTACTTC. This sequence encodes CASRTPATGGTYEQYF.

The gene calls are TRBV3-1 (or the pseudogene TRBV3-2) and TRBJ2-7; the match to TRBD2 covers 9 bases. The trim removed 2 bases at V and 3 bases at J, leaving 17 bases unmatched. Germline-derived CDR1 and CDR2 are LGHDT and YNNKEL (reference sequence). This CDR3 has 19 residues. As DNA, the CDR3 is TGTGCCAGCAGCCAACGGCGGGAGGGCCGTCCCGACAGGCGCTACGAGCAGTACTTC. Amino acid sequence: CASSQRREGRPDRRYEQYF.

The rearrangement links TRBV28 to TRBJ2-6; 9 bases are shared with TRBD1. The V gene end was trimmed by 6 bases and the J gene end by 1 base; junction bases not matched to a gene: 7. Germline CDR1 reads MDHEN; CDR2 reads SYDVKM. This CDR3 is built from 17 residues. The CDR3 sequence is CASSSGTGFSGANVLTF. DNA for the CDR3: TGTGCCAGCAGCTCAGGGACAGGGTTTTCTGGGGCCAACGTCCTGACTTTC. The variable domain in full, with the rest retrieved from reference TRBV28 and TRBJ2-6, is DVKVTQSSRYLVKRTGEKVFLECVQDMDHENMFWYRQDPGLGLRLIYFSYDVKMKEKGDIPEGYSVSREKKERFSLILESASTNQTSMYLCASSSGTGFSGANVLTFGAGSRLTVL.

This rearrangement joins TRBV7-2 to TRBJ2-7; D is unclear. Trimming left V 3 bases short and J 7 bases short, with 16 bases between. The CDR3 totals 14 residues. Germline CDR1 is SGHTA and CDR2 is FQGNSA. CDR3 in amino acids: CASSLPDRATEQYF. CDR3 in DNA: TGTGCCAGCAGCTTGCCCGACCGGGCGACAGAGCAGTACTTC.

V is TRBV2 and J is TRBJ2-5, with D possibly being TRBD1 (5 bases). This CDR3 has 14 amino acids. Germline CDR1 reads SNHLY; CDR2 reads FYNNEI. Trimming removed 5 bases from V and 5 bases from J, with 15 bases in between. The CDR3 DNA sequence: TGTGCCAGCAGTTATATTCAGGGTGCGGAGACCCAGTACTTC. Its translation is CASSYIQGAETQYF. Full variable domain (missing parts from reference TRBV2 and TRBJ2-5): EPEVTQTPSHQVTQMGQEVILRCVPISNHLYFYWYRQILGQKVEFLVSFYNNEISEKSEIFDDQFSVERPDGSNFTLKIRSTKLEDSAMYFCASSYIQGAETQYFGPGTRLLVL.

The chain links TRBV27 to TRBJ1-5, with D possibly being TRBD1 (5 bases). Trimming cost V 1 base and J 7 bases, with 8 bases left between them. The CDR3 spans 13 residues. Germline loops: CDR1 MNHEY, CDR2 SMNVEV (reference sequence). In nucleotides, the CDR3 is TGTGCCAGCAGTTTATTAGGGGAACAGCCCCAGCATTTT. Protein product: CASSLLGEQPQHF.

This sequence joins TRBV3-1 (or the pseudogene TRBV3-2) and TRBJ2-7, with 10 bases that match TRBD2. The CDR3 totals 15 residues. Trimming at V came to 0 bases and at J to 6 bases, leaving 5 bases not matched to a gene. Germline CDR1 LGHDT, CDR2 YNNKEL (reference sequence). This chain's CDR3 is CASSQDTGLAREQYF. CDR3 DNA: TGTGCCAGCAGCCAAGATACGGGACTAGCGCGCGAGCAGTACTTC.

The V call is TRBV19, the J call TRBJ2-1; D is tentatively TRBD1 or TRBD2 (6 bases each). This CDR3 comprises 13 residues. Germline lookup yields CDR1 LNHDA and CDR2 SQIVND (reference sequence). Trimming stripped 6 bases from V and 6 bases from J, with 12 bases between. The CDR3 here is CASSPRGANEQFF. CDR3 nucleotide sequence: TGTGCCAGTAGCCCGAGGGGGGCCAATGAGCAGTTCTTC.

V is TRBV5-6 and J is TRBJ2-7; the match to TRBD2 covers 8 bases. CDR3 length: 12 amino acids. Germline V gene sequence: CDR1 SGHDT, CDR2 YYEEEE. After removal of 4 bases from V and 5 bases from J, the junction contained 2 bases not matched to a gene. CDR3 DNA sequence: TGTGCCAGCAGCGGAGCGGGAGACGAGCAGTACTTC. It translates to CASSGAGDEQYF.

The gene calls are TRBV19 and TRBJ2-2; 7 bases are a match to TRBD2. Germline trimming cut 9 bases from V and 6 bases from J; bases unmatched to any gene: 19. This CDR3 spans 17 amino acids. Germline CDR1 reads LNHDA; CDR2 reads SQIVND (reference sequence). The CDR3 loop reads CASGRLGSGYTAGELFF. The CDR3 DNA reads TGTGCCAGCGGAAGACTTGGTAGCGGGTACACAGCCGGGGAGCTGTTTTTT.

The rearrangement joins TRBV6-4 to TRBJ1-5; D is unresolved. V shed 4 bases and J shed 4 bases, with 14 bases lying between them. This CDR3 contains 15 residues. CDR1 and CDR2 from the germline V gene are MRHNA and SNTAGT. In DNA, the CDR3 is TGTGCCAGCAGTGGTTTACGCCGGGGTAATCAGCCCCAGCATTTT. Its protein product is CASSGLRRGNQPQHF.

V and J are TRBV27 and TRBJ2-1; D is unresolved. The V and J ends lost 2 bases and 4 bases respectively, with 15 bases between them. The CDR3 is 16 residues long. The germline V gene has CDR1 MNHEY and CDR2 SMNVEV (reference sequence). The CDR3 loop is CASSLNARPPYNEQFF. The CDR3 region has the DNA TGTGCCAGCAGTTTAAATGCCCGACCCCCTTACAATGAGCAGTTCTTC.

This rearrangement joins TRBV2 to TRBJ2-3; either TRBD1 or TRBD2 may supply D (5 bases each). CDR1 SNHLY and CDR2 FYNNEI come from the germline V gene. The V end lost 7 bases, the J end lost 1 base, and 12 bases lay between the germline ends. CDR3 length equals 14 residues. The DNA of the CDR3 is TGTGCCAGCAACTCAGGGACGCGCACAGATACGCAGTATTTT. Protein: CASNSGTRTDTQYF.

The gene calls are TRBV7-9 and TRBJ1-1, with 7 nucleotides matching TRBD1. The J segment lost 1 base and the V segment lost 5 bases, leaving 16 bases of the junction unmatched. Looked up from germline, CDR1 is SEHNR and CDR2 is FQNEAQ (reference sequence). This CDR3 has 18 residues. In DNA, the CDR3 is TGTGCCAGCAGCCCGATAGGGGACAGACTCCCACGGAACACTGAAGCTTTCTTT. Translation gives CASSPIGDRLPRNTEAFF.

The rearrangement joins TRBV19 to TRBJ2-5; 7 bases agree with TRBD2. Trimming took 3 bases from V and 2 from J; bases not matched to a gene: 9. Germline CDR1 and CDR2: LNHDA and SQIVND (reference sequence). The CDR3 contains 16 residues. The CDR3 here is CASSISAGVGQETQYF. The CDR3, as DNA: TGTGCCAGTAGTATCTCGGCGGGAGTTGGGCAAGAGACCCAGTACTTC.

This rearrangement joins TRBV3-1 (or the pseudogene TRBV3-2) to TRBJ1-5; 8 nucleotides match TRBD1. The V gene end was trimmed by 4 bases and the J gene end by 9 bases; junction bases not matched to a gene: 5. This CDR3 region has 13 residues. Germline CDR1 is LGHDT and CDR2 is YNNKEL (reference sequence). CDR3 coding DNA: TGTGCCAGCAGCCGCGGACAGGGCAGGCCCCAGCATTTT. Translated, it gives CASSRGQGRPQHF.

The chain has TRBV29-1 and TRBJ1-1; a possible D gene is TRBD1 (5 bases). Trimming removed 2 bases at V and 14 bases at J, with 33 bases between. The germline gives CDR1 SQVTM, CDR2 ANQGSEA. The CDR3 contains 17 residues. CDR3 region: CSVELFGSSPGPSGGFF. As DNA, the CDR3 is TGCAGCGTTGAACTGTTCGGCAGCTCACCAGGGCCCTCCGGGGGGTTCTTT.

The chain couples TRBV4-1 to TRBJ1-1; D is perhaps TRBD1 (5 bases). The CDR3 is 17 residues long. The germline gives CDR1 MGHRA, CDR2 YSYEKL. V was shortened by 2 bases and J by 1 base, with 17 bases between the two germline ends. CDR3 protein: CASSQTYARDGNTEAFF. The CDR3 region has the DNA TGCGCCAGCAGCCAAACCTACGCCCGGGACGGGAACACTGAAGCTTTCTTT.

This clone was detected a few times. V and J are TRBV7-2 and TRBJ1-1; 7 bases line up with TRBD1. The CDR3 has 15 amino acids. With V trimmed by 2 bases and J by 7 bases, 10 bases remained unmatched. Germline V lookup: CDR1 SGHTA, CDR2 FQGNSA. The CDR3 here is CASSLNPGQRSEAFF. The CDR3 DNA is TGTGCCAGCAGCTTAAACCCGGGACAGCGAAGTGAAGCTTTCTTT.

In this sample, this clone turned up a few times. The gene calls are TRBV5-6 and TRBJ2-2, with D uncertain. The CDR3 spans 14 residues. Germline CDR1 reads SGHDT; CDR2 reads YYEEEE. The V end lost 2 bases, the J end lost 4 bases, and 9 bases lay between the germline ends. The CDR3 reads CASSLTPRTGELFF. DNA for the CDR3: TGTGCCAGCAGCTTAACCCCACGCACCGGGGAGCTGTTTTTT.

The chain has TRBV7-2 and TRBJ2-1; D is possibly TRBD1 or TRBD2 (5 bases each). V shed 5 bases and J shed 8 bases, with 19 bases lying between them. The CDR3 spans 15 residues. Germline V gene sequence: CDR1 SGHTA, CDR2 FQGNSA. The CDR3 loop reads CASSPWGSSDHEQFF. CDR3 in DNA: TGTGCCAGCAGCCCGTGGGGGTCTTCGGACCATGAGCAGTTCTTC.

The CDR3 DNA is TGTGCCAGCAGGGCACCAGGGGGCGCGAACACCGGGGAGCTGTTTTTT. Its translation: CASRAPGGANTGELFF. The gene calls are TRBV11-2 and TRBJ2-2; 8 bases line up with TRBD1. V was clipped by 6 bases and J by 0 bases; unmatched bases: 6. The germline gives CDR1 SGHAT, CDR2 FQNNGV. The length of the CDR3 is 16 residues. Drawing the rest from reference TRBV11-2 and TRBJ2-2, the complete variable domain is EAGVAQSPRYKIIEKRQSVAFWCNPISGHATLYWYQQILGQGPKLLIQFQNNGVVDDSQLPKDRFSAERLKGVDSTLKIQPAKLEDSAVYLCASRAPGGANTGELFFGEGSRLTVL.

V is TRBV18 and J is TRBJ1-1; 9 nucleotides align to TRBD1. This CDR3 has 15 residues. J gave up 1 base and V 3 bases, and 3 bases lay outside the gene matches. In germline, CDR1 is KGHSH, CDR2 LQKENI. In DNA, the CDR3 is TGTGCCAGCTCACCGTACAGGGGGCGGAACACTGAAGCTTTCTTT. This codes for CASSPYRGRNTEAFF.

The chain couples TRBV5-1 to TRBJ2-1; 8 nucleotides agree with TRBD1. This CDR3 contains 17 residues. Germline V gene data show CDR1 as SGHRS and CDR2 as YFSETQ. V lost 0 bases, J lost 6 bases, and 11 bases stayed unmatched. The DNA of the CDR3 is TGCGCCAGCAGCTTGGCCACAGGGGGTGGGTACGGCAATGAGCAGTTCTTC. This encodes CASSLATGGGYGNEQFF.

The chain links TRBV20-1 to TRBJ1-1; D not resolved. The CDR3 extends over 11 amino acids. The germline gives CDR1 DFQATT, CDR2 SNEGSKA (reference sequence). Trimming stripped 3 bases from V and 3 bases from J, with 5 bases between. This CDR3 reads CSASRYTEAFF. The CDR3 DNA follows: TGCAGTGCTAGTCGGTACACTGAAGCTTTCTTT.

V gene TRBV9 combines with J gene TRBJ2-3, with 13 bases aligning to TRBD2. This CDR3 comprises 17 residues. The junction had 12 bases not matched to a gene; V was cut back by 0 bases and J by 11 bases. CDR1 and CDR2 (germline): SGDLS, YYNGEE. CDR3: CASSVVPGLAGLEGQYF. CDR3 nucleotides: TGTGCCAGCAGCGTAGTACCGGGACTAGCGGGACTCGAGGGGCAGTATTTT.

The V call is TRBV28, the J call TRBJ1-4, with unresolved D. The CDR3 has 12 amino acids. Trimming took 6 bases from V and 2 from J, leaving 4 bases between them. Germline lookup yields CDR1 MDHEN and CDR2 SYDVKM. The CDR3 spells CASSLTNEKLFF. CDR3 nucleotides: TGTGCCAGCAGCTTGACTAATGAAAAACTGTTTTTT.